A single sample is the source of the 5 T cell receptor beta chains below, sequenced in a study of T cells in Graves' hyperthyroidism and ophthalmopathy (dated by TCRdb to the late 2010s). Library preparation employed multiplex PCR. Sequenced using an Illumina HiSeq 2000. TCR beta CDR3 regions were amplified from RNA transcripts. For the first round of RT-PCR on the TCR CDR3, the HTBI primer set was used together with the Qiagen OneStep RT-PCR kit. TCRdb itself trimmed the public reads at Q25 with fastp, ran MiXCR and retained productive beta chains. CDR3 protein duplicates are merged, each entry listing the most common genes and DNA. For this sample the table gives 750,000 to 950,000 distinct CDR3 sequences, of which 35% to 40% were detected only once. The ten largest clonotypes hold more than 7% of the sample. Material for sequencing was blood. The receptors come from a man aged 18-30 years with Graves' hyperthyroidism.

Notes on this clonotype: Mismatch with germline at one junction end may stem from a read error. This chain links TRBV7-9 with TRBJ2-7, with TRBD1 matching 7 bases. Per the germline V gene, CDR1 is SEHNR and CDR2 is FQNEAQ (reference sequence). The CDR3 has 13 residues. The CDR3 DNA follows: TGCGCCAGCAGCCAAGGGGGCTCCGGGGAGCTGTACTTC. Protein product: CASSQGGSGELYF.

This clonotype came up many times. The CDR3 bases are TGCAGCGTAGACCCGGGGACGGGGGACTACGAGCAGTACTTC. Residues: CSVDPGTGDYEQYF. J is TRBJ2-7 and V is TRBV29-1; tentative D call: TRBD2 (6 bases). Germline-derived CDR1 and CDR2 are SQVTM and ANQGSEA. Trimming took off 6 bases at V and 3 bases at J, with 18 bases between the two ends. CDR3 length: 14 residues.

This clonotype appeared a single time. DNA of the CDR3: TGTGCCAGCAGCCAAGGGGTCACTGAAAAACTGTTTTTT. It codes for CASSQGVTEKLFF. V gene TRBV7-9 combines with J gene TRBJ1-4; D is possibly TRBD1 (5 bases). The germline gives CDR1 SEHNR, CDR2 FQNEAQ (reference sequence). The CDR3 has 13 residues. The germline V and J ends were trimmed by 5 bases and 7 bases, with 11 bases remaining between them.

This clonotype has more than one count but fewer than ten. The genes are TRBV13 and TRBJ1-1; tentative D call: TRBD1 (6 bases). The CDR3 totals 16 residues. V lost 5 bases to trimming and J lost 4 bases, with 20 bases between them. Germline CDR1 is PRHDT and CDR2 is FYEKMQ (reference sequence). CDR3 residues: CASSANEDSGATEAFF. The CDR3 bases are TGTGCCAGCAGCGCGAACGAGGACAGTGGAGCCACTGAAGCTTTCTTT.

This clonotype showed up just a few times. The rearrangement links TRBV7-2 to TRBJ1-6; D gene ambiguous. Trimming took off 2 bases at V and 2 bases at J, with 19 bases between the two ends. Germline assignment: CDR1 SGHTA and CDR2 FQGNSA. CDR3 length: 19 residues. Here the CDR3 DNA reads TGTGCCAGCAGCTTATTCCGACCTCGAGATTTCCCCTATAATTCACCCCTCCACTTT. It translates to CASSLFRPRDFPYNSPLHF.